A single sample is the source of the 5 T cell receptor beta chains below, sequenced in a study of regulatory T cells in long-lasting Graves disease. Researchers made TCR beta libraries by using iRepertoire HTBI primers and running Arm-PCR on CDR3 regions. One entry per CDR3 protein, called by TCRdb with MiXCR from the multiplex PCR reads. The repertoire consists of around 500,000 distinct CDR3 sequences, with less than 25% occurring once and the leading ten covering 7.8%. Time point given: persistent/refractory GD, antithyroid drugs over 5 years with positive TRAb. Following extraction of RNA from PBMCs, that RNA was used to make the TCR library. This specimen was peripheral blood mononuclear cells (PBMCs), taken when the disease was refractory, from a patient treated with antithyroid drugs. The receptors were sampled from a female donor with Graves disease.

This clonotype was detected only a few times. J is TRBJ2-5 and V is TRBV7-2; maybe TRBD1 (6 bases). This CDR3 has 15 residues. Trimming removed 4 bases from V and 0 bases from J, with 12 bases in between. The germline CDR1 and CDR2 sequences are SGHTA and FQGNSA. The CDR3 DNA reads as TGTGCCAGCAGCTCCCACAGGGAGTACCAAGAGACCCAGTACTTC. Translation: CASSSHREYQETQYF.

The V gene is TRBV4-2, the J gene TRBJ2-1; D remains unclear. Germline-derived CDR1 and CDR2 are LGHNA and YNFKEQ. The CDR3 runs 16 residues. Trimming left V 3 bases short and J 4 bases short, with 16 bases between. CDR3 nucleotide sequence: TGTGCCAGCAGCCAGTCCGCGGCTTTAGCTTACAATGAGCAGTTCTTC. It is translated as CASSQSAALAYNEQFF.

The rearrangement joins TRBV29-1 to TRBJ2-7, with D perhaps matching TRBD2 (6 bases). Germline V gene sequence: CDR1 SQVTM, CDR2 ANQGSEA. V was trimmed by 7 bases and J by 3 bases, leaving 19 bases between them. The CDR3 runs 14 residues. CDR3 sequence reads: CSASIGPGGYEQYF. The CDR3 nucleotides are TGCAGCGCCTCCATTGGTCCCGGGGGCTACGAGCAGTACTTC.

The CDR3: CASSPVASSYNEQFF. CDR3 bases: TGTGCCAGCAGCCCAGTGGCGAGCTCCTACAATGAGCAGTTCTTC. V is TRBV6-1 and J is TRBJ2-1; D gene ambiguous. The V end lost 6 bases, the J end lost 0 bases, and 12 bases lay between the germline ends. Germline assignment: CDR1 MNHNS and CDR2 SASEGT. The CDR3 contains 15 residues.

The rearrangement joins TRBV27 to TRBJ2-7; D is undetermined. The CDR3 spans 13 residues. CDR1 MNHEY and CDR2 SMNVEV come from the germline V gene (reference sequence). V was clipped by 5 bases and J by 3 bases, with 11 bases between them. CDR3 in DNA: TGTGCCAGCAGTCCCTATTGGGGCTACGAGCAGTACTTC. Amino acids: CASSPYWGYEQYF.